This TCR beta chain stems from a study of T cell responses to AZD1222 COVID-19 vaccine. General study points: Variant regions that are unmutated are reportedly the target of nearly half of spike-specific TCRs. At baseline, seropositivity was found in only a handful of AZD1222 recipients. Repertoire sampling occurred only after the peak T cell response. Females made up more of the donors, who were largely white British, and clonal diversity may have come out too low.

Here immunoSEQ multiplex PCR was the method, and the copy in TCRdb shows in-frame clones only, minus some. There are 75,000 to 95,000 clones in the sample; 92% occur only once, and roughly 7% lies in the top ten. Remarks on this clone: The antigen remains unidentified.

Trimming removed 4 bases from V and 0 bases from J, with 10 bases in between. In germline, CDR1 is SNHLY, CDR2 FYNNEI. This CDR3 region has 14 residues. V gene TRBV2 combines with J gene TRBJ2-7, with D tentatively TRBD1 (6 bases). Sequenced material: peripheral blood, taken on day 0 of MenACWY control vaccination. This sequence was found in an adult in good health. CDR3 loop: CASSADSFSYEQYF. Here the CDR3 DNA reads TGTGCCAGCAGTGCGGACAGCTTCTCCTACGAGCAGTACTTC.